A single sample is the source of the 17 T cell receptor beta chains below, sequenced in a study of prognosis after radiotherapy for stage I lung cancer. CDR3 of TCR beta was amplified from genomic DNA via a two-round multiplex PCR. Every TRBV and TRBJ gene had its own specific primer in first-round PCR. TCRdb processed the multiplex PCR reads anew with MiXCR; each CDR3 protein has one entry. The profile covers about 25,000 distinct CDR3 sequences, with under 40% appearing a single time and 60% to 65% taken by the ten largest. The sample here was PBMCs, taken before or after stereotactic body radiation therapy (not recorded which). Receptors originate from a donor aged 50 or older with non-small cell lung cancer.

In its sample, this clonotype was seen many times. CDR3 residues: CASSHRRGTEAFF. In nucleotides, the CDR3 is TGTGCCAGCAGCCACCGACGAGGCACTGAAGCTTTCTTT. The chain couples TRBV7-3 to TRBJ1-1; no firm D call. Germline V gives CDR1 SGHTA, CDR2 FQGTGA. V lost 5 bases, J lost 4 bases, and 11 bases lay in between. The CDR3 is made up of 13 amino acids. The whole variable domain, remainder taken from reference TRBV7-3 and TRBJ1-1, is GAGVSQTPSNKVTEKGKYVELRCDPISGHTALYWYRQSLGQGPEFLIYFQGTGAADDSGLPNDRFFAVRPEGSVSTLKIQRTERGDSAVYLCASSHRRGTEAFFGQGTRLTVV.

The table lists this clonotype with many counts. This chain links TRBV28 with TRBJ1-1; D is ambiguous. Deletions cut 8 bases from V and 0 bases from J, with 7 bases between. From germline, CDR1 is MDHEN and CDR2 SYDVKM. There are 12 residues in the CDR3. Written as DNA, the CDR3 is TGTGCCAGCGGAACAGTGAACACTGAAGCTTTCTTT. The encoded protein is CASGTVNTEAFF.

The V and J genes are TRBV30 and TRBJ1-4; D call uncertain. This CDR3 is 13 amino acids long. The V and J ends lost 2 bases and 2 bases respectively, with 6 bases between them. The germline V gene has CDR1 GTSNPN and CDR2 SVGIG (reference sequence). The CDR3: CAWSSPTNEKLFF. CDR3 coding DNA: TGTGCCTGGAGTAGCCCTACTAATGAAAAACTGTTTTTT.

A word on this clonotype: A much larger clone differs from this one at a single base, so this may be a read error. The chain combines TRBV30 with TRBJ2-3; the D gene is possibly TRBD2 (6 bases). Germline V gives CDR1 GTSNPN, CDR2 SVGIG (reference sequence). This CDR3 spans 14 amino acids. CDR3 sequence (DNA): TGTGCCTGGGGTGTTTTAGCGGCCGGAGATACGCAGTATTTT. It yields the protein CAWGVLAAGDTQYF.

This clonotype was observed at least ten times. The V and J genes are TRBV7-3 and TRBJ2-5, with D unclear. The CDR3 is made up of 13 amino acids. V was pared by 5 bases and J by 3 bases, with 10 bases between. The germline V gene encodes CDR1 SGHTA and CDR2 FQGTGA. The CDR3 DNA reads TGTGCCAGCAGCCCGTTAGCAGAAGAGACCCAGTACTTC. It codes for CASSPLAEETQYF.

This rearrangement joins TRBV28 to TRBJ2-3; 7 bases are a match to TRBD2. The germline V gene encodes CDR1 MDHEN and CDR2 SYDVKM. The CDR3 extends over 16 amino acids. The J segment lost 6 bases and the V segment lost 7 bases, leaving 16 bases of the junction unmatched. Written as DNA, the CDR3 is TGTGCCAGCACCTCAGCCGGGCAGGGAGGGTTGGATACGCAGTATTTT. The encoded protein is CASTSAGQGGLDTQYF.

This clonotype occurred many times. The rearrangement links TRBV7-3 to TRBJ2-3; 10 bases align to TRBD2. The V and J ends lost 5 bases and 0 bases, in that order; junction bases with no gene match: 8. Germline V CDR1 and CDR2: SGHTA, FQGTGA. This CDR3 is built from 17 residues. The CDR3 sequence is CASSRGLLAGSTDTQYF. The CDR3 DNA reads as TGTGCCAGCAGCAGGGGTCTACTAGCGGGAAGCACAGATACGCAGTATTTT.

This chain uses TRBV9 with TRBJ1-6, with 7 bases lining up with TRBD1. The V segment lost 2 bases and the J segment 8 bases; nucleotides outside the gene matches: 4. This CDR3 is built from 14 residues. The germline CDR1 and CDR2 sequences are SGDLS and YYNGEE. CDR3 amino acids: CASSVRDSDSPLHF. The CDR3 bases are TGTGCCAGCAGCGTCCGGGACAGCGATTCACCCCTCCACTTT.

This clonotype occurred many times. V and J are TRBV11-2 and TRBJ2-1; a weak D match, TRBD2 (6 bases). This CDR3 contains 14 residues. Germline V lookup: CDR1 SGHAT, CDR2 FQNNGV. V gave up 6 bases and J gave up 1 base, with 10 bases separating them. The CDR3 spells CASSGGTSYNEQFF. CDR3 DNA sequence: TGTGCCAGCAGTGGGGGGACGTCCTACAATGAGCAGTTCTTC. The entire variable domain, with the rest obtained from reference TRBV11-2 and TRBJ2-1, is as follows: EAGVAQSPRYKIIEKRQSVAFWCNPISGHATLYWYQQILGQGPKLLIQFQNNGVVDDSQLPKDRFSAERLKGVDSTLKIQPAKLEDSAVYLCASSGGTSYNEQFFGPGTRLTVL.

Many counts were recorded for this clonotype. The chain links TRBV7-3 to TRBJ2-1, with D perhaps matching TRBD2 (6 bases). V was clipped by 2 bases and J by 2 bases, with 10 bases between them. This CDR3 is built from 15 residues. Per germline, CDR1 SGHTA and CDR2 FQGTGA. CDR3 sequence: CASSLFSGAYNEQFF. CDR3 coding DNA: TGTGCCAGCAGCTTATTTAGCGGTGCCTACAATGAGCAGTTCTTC.

This clonotype was picked up many times. The chain is built from TRBV7-3 and TRBJ1-2; no firm D call. This CDR3 region has 15 residues. Trimming shortened V by 5 bases and J by 0 bases, and 13 bases separated the two germline ends. Germline CDR1 is SGHTA and CDR2 is FQGTGA. CDR3 in amino acids: CASSPSWGSNYGYTF. CDR3 DNA sequence: TGTGCCAGCAGCCCGAGTTGGGGTTCTAACTATGGCTACACCTTC.

This clonotype was seen ten or more times. This chain connects TRBV25-1 to TRBJ1-2, with D hard to call. The CDR3 is 13 residues long. Germline CDR1 MGHDK, CDR2 SYGVNS. With 3 bases removed from V and 5 bases from J, the gap between germline ends came to 10 bases. CDR3 sequence: CASSDQAVYGYTF. CDR3 DNA: TGTGCCAGCAGTGACCAGGCCGTATATGGCTACACCTTC.

This clonotype was seen ten or more times. A read error may account for a junction end that differs from germline. The CDR3 protein is CASGLTGTGILF. CDR3 DNA: TGTGCTAGTGGTCTGACCGGGACAGGGATTCTCTTC. The rearrangement uses TRBV12-5 and TRBJ2-1; 9 positions agree with TRBD1. From germline, CDR1 is LGHNT and CDR2 FRNRAP. The CDR3 has 12 residues.

This clonotype was detected ten times or more. The CDR3 DNA reads as TGCAGTGCTAGAGATCTGGCTAGCGGGAGGGCCAATGAGCAGTTCTTC. It translates to CSARDLASGRANEQFF. The chain combines TRBV20-1 with TRBJ2-1; 12 nucleotides match TRBD2. This CDR3 region has 16 residues. With V trimmed by 0 bases and J by 6 bases, 6 bases remained unmatched. Germline CDR1 reads DFQATT; CDR2 reads SNEGSKA (reference sequence).

This clonotype showed up many times. The V and J genes are TRBV28 and TRBJ2-1, with 7 bases aligning to TRBD2. CDR1 and CDR2 (germline): MDHEN, SYDVKM. The CDR3 covers 14 residues. J gave up 10 bases and V 5 bases, and 11 bases lay outside the gene matches. The CDR3 bases are TGTGCCAGCAGTACCCGGACTAGGGCCTACGAGCAGTTCTTC. Amino acid sequence: CASSTRTRAYEQFF.

The sample holds a few counts of this clonotype. The V call is TRBV5-6, the J call TRBJ2-3; no definite D call. The CDR3 sequence is 14 residues long. V was cut by 0 bases and J by 2 bases, with 7 bases left in between. CDR1 SGHDT and CDR2 YYEEEE come from the germline V gene. CDR3 protein: CASSLVGPTDTQYF. CDR3 DNA: TGTGCCAGCAGCTTGGTAGGGCCCACAGATACGCAGTATTTT.

This clonotype has at least ten counts. The chain couples TRBV5-1 to TRBJ2-1, with 12 bases fitting TRBD2. Germline-derived CDR1 and CDR2 are SGHRS and YFSETQ. CDR3 length: 15 amino acids. J gave up 7 bases and V 2 bases, and 4 bases lay outside the gene matches. CDR3: CASSLLAGGGNEQFF. As DNA, the CDR3 is TGCGCCAGCAGCTTACTAGCGGGAGGTGGGAATGAGCAGTTCTTC.